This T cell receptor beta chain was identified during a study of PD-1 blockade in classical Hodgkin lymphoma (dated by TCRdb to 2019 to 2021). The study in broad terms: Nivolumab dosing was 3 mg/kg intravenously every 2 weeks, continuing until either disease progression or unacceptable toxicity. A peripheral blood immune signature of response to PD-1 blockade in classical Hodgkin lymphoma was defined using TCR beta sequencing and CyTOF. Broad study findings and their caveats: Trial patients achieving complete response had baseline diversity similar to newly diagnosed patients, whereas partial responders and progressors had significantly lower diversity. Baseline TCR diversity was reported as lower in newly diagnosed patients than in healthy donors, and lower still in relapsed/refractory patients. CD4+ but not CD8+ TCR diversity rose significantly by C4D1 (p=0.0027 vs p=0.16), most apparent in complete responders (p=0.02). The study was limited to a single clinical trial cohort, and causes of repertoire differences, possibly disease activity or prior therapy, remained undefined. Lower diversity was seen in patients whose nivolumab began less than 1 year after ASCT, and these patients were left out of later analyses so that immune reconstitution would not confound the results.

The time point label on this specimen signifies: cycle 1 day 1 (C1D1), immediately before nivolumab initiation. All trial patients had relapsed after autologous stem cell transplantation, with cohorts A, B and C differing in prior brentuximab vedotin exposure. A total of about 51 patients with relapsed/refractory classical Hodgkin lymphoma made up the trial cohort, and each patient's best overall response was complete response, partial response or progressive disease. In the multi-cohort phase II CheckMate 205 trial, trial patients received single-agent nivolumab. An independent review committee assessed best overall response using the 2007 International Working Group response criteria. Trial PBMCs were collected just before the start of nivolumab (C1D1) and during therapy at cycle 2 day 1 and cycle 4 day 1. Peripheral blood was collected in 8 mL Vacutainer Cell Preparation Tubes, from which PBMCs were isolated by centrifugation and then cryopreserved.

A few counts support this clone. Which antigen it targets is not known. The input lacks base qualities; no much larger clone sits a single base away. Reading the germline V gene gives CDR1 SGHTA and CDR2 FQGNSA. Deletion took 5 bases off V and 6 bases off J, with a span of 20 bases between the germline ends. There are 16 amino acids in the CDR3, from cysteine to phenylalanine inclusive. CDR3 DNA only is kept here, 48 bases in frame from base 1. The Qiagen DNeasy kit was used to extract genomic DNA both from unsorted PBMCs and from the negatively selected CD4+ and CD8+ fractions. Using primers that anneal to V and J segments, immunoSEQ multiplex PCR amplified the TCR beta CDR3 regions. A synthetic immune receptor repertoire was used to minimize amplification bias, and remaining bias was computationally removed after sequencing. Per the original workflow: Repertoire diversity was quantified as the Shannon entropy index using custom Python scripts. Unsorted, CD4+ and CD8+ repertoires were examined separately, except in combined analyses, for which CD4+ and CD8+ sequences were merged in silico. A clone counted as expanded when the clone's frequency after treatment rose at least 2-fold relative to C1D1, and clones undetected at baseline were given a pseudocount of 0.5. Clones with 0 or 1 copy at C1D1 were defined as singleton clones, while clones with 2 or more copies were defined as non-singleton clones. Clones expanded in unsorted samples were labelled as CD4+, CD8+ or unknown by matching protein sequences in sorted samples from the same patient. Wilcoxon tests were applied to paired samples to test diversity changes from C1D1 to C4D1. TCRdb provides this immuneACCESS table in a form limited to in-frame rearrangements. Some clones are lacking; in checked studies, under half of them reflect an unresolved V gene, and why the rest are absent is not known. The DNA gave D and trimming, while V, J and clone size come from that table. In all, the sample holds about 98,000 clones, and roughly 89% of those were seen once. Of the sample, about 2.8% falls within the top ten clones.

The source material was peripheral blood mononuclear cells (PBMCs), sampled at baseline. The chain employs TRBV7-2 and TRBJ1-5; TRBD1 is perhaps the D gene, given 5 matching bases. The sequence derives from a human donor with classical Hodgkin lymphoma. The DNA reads TGTGCCAGCAGCCAACAAGGCCAGGGCGCTGTTCAGCCCCAGCATTTT. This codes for CASSQQGQGAVQPQHF.